The clone carrying this T cell receptor beta chain came up a few times. Its antigen remains unknown. This sample was included in a study of response to subunit inactivated influenza vaccine. V was shortened by 1 base and J by 13 bases, with 13 bases between the two germline ends. The CDR3 consists of 13 residues. CDR1 is MGHRA and CDR2 is YSYEKL in the germline V gene. TCRdb used MiXCR to reprocess the RT-PCR reads, holding one entry per CDR3 protein. The sample holds roughly 500,000 distinct CDR3 sequences; about 17% are singletons and the top ten take roughly 3.1%. Study-level results: Only a handful of new T cells, the authors suggested, are recruited with each seasonal influenza vaccination.

This chain links TRBV4-1 with TRBJ1-4; D is possibly TRBD1 (5 bases). The source material was CD4+ T cells sorted from PBMCs, sampled around 25 months after vaccination. The clonotype was recovered from a man aged 50-75 years who received an inactivated influenza vaccine. For the CDR3, the DNA is TGCGCCAGCAGCCAAGGGGGGTTCGGGGCACTGTTTTTT. Protein: CASSQGGFGALFF.